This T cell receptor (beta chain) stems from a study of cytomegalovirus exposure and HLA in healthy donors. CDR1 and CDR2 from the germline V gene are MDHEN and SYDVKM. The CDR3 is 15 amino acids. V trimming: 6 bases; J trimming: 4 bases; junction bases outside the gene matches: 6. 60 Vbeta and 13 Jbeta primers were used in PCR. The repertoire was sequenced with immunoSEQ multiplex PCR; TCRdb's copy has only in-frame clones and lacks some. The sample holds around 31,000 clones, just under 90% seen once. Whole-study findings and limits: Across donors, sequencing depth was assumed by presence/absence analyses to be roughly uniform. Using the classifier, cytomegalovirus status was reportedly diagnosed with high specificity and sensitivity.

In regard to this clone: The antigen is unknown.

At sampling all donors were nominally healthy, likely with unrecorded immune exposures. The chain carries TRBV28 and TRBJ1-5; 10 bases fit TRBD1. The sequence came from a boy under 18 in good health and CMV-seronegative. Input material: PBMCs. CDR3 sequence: CASRTGDRGNQPQHF. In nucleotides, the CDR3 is TGTGCCAGCAGAACAGGGGACAGGGGAAATCAGCCCCAGCATTTT.